The present T cell receptor beta chain was sequenced within a study of T cells after yellow fever vaccination. Study background: Each low-cell-number fraction was prepared by means of SMART-Seq v4 Ultra Low Input.

TCRdb ran MiXCR on the 5' RACE reads and lists one entry per CDR3 protein. Of some 350,000 distinct CDR3 sequences in the sample, 4.1% are singletons; the top ten hold 20% to 25%. Remarks on this clonotype: The antigen is not known.

The study, taken as a whole, reports: By day 5 rather than day 15, the secondary response had peaked, though it was weaker. The CD4 and CD8 compartments had a small share of their clonotypes in common.

J was trimmed by 7 bases and V by 4 bases; bases with no gene match: 3. The V gene's germline CDR1 is MGHRA and CDR2 YSYEKL. CDR3 length: 13 amino acids. The V gene is TRBV4-1, the J gene TRBJ2-2; 7 positions agree with TRBD2. The sequencing used PBMCs, collected 5 days after the yellow fever booster vaccination. The receptor comes from a man between 18 and 35 years old who received the YFV17D yellow fever vaccine. Here the CDR3 reads CASSLREGGELFF. CDR3 bases: TGCGCCAGCAGCCTTAGGGAGGGCGGGGAGCTGTTTTTT.